This TCR beta chain was sequenced in a study of kidney transplant recipient with SARS-CoV-2 infection. The CDR3 comprises 19 residues, both ends counted. TCRdb processed the reads anew with MiXCR; each CDR3 protein has one entry. The data hold 200,000 to 300,000 distinct CDR3 sequences, with under 35% observed a single time. This clonotype was recorded at least ten times. Because the CDR3's place on the DNA is in doubt, the DNA is left out and the CDR3 is given as listed by TCRdb. Sample: a blood sample, taken at baseline and on day 111 from a kidney transplant recipient. This receptor was taken from a young adult male patient who had COVID-19 and was a kidney transplant recipient. Some T cells may possibly be graft donor cells. The genes are TRBV7-5 and TRBJ1-2; the table's D call, TRBD1, was not checked against the DNA. TRBV7-5 is assigned pseudogene status. CDR3 protein: CISVPEQGCEVGKTYGYTF.